Included here is one T cell receptor (beta chain) sequence, with context. Its target is unknown. The record originates from a study of T cell responses to AZD1222 COVID-19 vaccine. Broader study findings: The span of vaccine-associated CD4 TCRs extended across spike, with dominance at 160-218 and 743-854. Per reports, nearly half of all spike-specific TCRs target regions that are unmutated in variants. Researchers took repertoire samples only after the peak T cell response had come.

Second doses at about 4 or about 12 weeks were pooled. The table came from immunoSEQ multiplex PCR; TCRdb's copy has only in-frame clones and leaves some out. The data contain under 200,000 clones, roughly 94% of them singletons. The sequenced sample was peripheral blood, obtained 28 days after the second AZD1222 dose. The sequence was obtained from an adult who received the AZD1222 COVID-19 vaccine.

The CDR3 region has the DNA TGTGCCAGCAGTTATCTAGGGACAGGGGGTCAGCCCCAGCATTTT. It is translated as CASSYLGTGGQPQHF. This chain links TRBV6-6 with TRBJ1-5; the match to TRBD1 covers 11 bases. V shed 3 bases and J 6 bases; nucleotides not matched to a gene: 4. In germline, CDR1 is MNHNY, CDR2 SVGAGI (reference sequence). The CDR3 is 15 residues long.